The following is a T cell receptor (beta chain) sequence with its context. Its antigen remains unidentified. The data originate from a study of beta chain features in type 1 diabetes. The overall study: The samples had more than 95 million sorted cells examined in all.

V was clipped by 5 bases and J by 1 base, with 11 bases between them. CDR1 is SGHAT and CDR2 is FQNNGV in the germline V gene. The CDR3 runs 14 residues. Of the isolated RNA, all was reverse transcribed, and so the sequenced material was expressed TCRB transcripts. Sequenced by immunoSEQ multiplex PCR; TCRdb stores in-frame clones only, minus some. The sample lists 250,000 to 300,000 clones, roughly an eighth occurring once. Each sorted population was over 95% pure. Study results and caveats: In all four CD4+ subsets, TCRB CDR3 length was significantly, moderately reduced in type 1 diabetes. Researchers could not determine here whether HLA type influences TCRB rearrangement.

The source is a man aged 30 to 39 with type 1 diabetes. Sequencing was performed on naive CD4+ T cells from blood. The rearrangement links TRBV11-2 to TRBJ2-5; TRBD2 might be the D (6 bases). CDR3 sequence reads: CASSHRGFQETQYF. In nucleotides, the CDR3 is TGTGCCAGCAGCCATCGGGGGTTCCAAGAGACCCAGTACTTC.